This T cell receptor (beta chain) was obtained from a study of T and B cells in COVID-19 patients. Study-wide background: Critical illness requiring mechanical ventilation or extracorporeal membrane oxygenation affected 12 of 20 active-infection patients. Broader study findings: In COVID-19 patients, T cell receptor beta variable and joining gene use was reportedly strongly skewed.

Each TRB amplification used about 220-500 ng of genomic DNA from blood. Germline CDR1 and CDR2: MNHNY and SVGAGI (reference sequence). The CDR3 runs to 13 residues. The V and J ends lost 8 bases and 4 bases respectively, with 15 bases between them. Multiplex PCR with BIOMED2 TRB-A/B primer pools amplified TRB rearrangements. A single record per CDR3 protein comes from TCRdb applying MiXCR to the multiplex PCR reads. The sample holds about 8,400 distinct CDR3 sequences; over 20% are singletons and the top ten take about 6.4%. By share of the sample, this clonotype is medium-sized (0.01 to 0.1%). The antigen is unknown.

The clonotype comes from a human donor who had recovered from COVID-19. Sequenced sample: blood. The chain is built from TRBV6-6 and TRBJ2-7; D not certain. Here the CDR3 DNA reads TGTGCCAGCGGGCCGATTCGGGCTTACGAGCAGTACTTC. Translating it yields CASGPIRAYEQYF.